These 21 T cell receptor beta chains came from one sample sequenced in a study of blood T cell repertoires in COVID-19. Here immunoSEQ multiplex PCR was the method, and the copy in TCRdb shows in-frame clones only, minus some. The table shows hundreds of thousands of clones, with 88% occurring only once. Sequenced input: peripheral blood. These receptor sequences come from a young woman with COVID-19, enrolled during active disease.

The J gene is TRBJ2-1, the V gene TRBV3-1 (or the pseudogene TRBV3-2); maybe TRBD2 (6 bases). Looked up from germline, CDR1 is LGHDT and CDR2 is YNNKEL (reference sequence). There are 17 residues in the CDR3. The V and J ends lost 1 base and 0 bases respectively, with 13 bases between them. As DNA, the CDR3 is TGTGCCAGCAGCCAAGTTCTAGCGCCCAACTCCTACAATGAGCAGTTCTTC. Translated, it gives CASSQVLAPNSYNEQFF.

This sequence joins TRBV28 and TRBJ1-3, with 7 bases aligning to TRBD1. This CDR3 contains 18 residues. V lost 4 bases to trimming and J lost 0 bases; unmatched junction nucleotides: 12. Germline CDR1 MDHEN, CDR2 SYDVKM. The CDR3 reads CASSSWTGWGGSGNTIYF. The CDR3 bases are TGTGCCAGCAGTTCTTGGACAGGCTGGGGAGGCTCTGGAAACACCATATATTTT.

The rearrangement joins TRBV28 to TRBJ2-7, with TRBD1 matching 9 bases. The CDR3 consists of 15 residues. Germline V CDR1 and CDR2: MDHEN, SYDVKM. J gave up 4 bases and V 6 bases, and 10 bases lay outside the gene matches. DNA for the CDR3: TGTGCCAGCAGCCCGTCCGGGACAGGGAGATACGAGCAGTACTTC. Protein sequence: CASSPSGTGRYEQYF. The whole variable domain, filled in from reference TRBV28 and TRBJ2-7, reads DVKVTQSSRYLVKRTGEKVFLECVQDMDHENMFWYRQDPGLGLRLIYFSYDVKMKEKGDIPEGYSVSREKKERFSLILESASTNQTSMYLCASSPSGTGRYEQYFGPGTRLTVT.

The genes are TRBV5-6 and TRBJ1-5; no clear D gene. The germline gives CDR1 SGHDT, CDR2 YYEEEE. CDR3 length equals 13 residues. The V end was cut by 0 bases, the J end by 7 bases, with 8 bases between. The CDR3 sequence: CASSLGPGQPQHF. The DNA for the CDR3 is TGTGCCAGCAGCTTGGGACCGGGACAGCCCCAGCATTTT. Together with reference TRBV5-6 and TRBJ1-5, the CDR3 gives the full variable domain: DAGVTQSPTHLIKTRGQQVTLRCSPKSGHDTVSWYQQALGQGPQFIFQYYEEEERQRGNFPDRFSGHQFPNYSSELNVNALLLGDSALYLCASSLGPGQPQHFGDGTRLSIL.

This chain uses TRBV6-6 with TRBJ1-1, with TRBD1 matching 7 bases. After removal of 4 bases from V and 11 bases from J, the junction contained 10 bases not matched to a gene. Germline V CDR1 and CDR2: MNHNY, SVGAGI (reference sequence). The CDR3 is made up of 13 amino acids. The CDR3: CASSSTQGFGAFF. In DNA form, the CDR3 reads TGTGCCAGCAGTTCGACACAGGGGTTTGGGGCTTTCTTT.

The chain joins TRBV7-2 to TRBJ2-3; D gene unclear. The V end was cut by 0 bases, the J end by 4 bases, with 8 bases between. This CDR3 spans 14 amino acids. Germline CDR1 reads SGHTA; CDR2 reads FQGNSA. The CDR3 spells CASSLAVSPDTQYF. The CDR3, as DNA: TGTGCCAGCAGCTTAGCGGTTAGCCCAGATACGCAGTATTTT.

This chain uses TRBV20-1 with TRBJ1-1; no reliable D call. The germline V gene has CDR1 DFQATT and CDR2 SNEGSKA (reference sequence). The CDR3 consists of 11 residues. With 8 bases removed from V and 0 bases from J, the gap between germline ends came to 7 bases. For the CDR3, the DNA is TGCAGTCCTTACTTGAACACTGAAGCTTTCTTT. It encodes CSPYLNTEAFF.

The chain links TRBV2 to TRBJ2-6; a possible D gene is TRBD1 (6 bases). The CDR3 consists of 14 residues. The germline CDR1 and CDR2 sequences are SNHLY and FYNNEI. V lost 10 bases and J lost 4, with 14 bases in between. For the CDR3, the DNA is TGTGCCACTTCAGGGGATACAGGGGCCAACGTCCTGACTTTC. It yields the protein CATSGDTGANVLTF.

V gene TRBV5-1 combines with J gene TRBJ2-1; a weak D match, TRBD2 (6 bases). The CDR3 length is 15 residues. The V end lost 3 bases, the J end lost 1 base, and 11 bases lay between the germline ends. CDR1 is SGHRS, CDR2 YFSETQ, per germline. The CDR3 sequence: CASSSGDLSYNEQFF. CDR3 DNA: TGCGCCAGCAGCTCGGGGGACTTGTCCTACAATGAGCAGTTCTTC.

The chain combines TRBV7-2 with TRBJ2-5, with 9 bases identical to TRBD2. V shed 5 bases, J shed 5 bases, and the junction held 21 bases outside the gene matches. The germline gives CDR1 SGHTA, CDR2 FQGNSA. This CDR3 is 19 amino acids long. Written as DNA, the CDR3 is TGTGCCAGCAGCACAGAGGGATATATAGCGGGAGCCAAGCATGAGACCCAGTACTTC. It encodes CASSTEGYIAGAKHETQYF.

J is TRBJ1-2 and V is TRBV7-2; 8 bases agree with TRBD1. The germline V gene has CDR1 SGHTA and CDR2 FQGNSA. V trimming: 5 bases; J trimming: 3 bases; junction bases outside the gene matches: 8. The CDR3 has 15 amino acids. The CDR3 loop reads CASSHQGATHYGYTF. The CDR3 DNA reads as TGTGCCAGCAGCCACCAGGGGGCGACGCACTATGGCTACACCTTC.

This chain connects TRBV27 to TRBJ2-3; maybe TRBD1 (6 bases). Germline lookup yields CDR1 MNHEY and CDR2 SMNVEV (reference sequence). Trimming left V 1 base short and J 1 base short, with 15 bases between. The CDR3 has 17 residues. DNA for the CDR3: TGTGCCAGCAGTTTATGGGGGCCAACGATCGGCACAGATACGCAGTATTTT. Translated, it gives CASSLWGPTIGTDTQYF.

CDR3 sequence reads: CASSSYRDRGFEQYF. The CDR3 bases are TGTGCCAGCAGCTCATACCGGGACAGGGGGTTCGAGCAGTACTTC. The chain is built from TRBV7-9 and TRBJ2-7, with 11 bases fitting TRBD1. V was pared by 4 bases and J by 6 bases, with 8 bases of the junction left unmatched. The V gene's germline CDR1 is SEHNR and CDR2 FQNEAQ (reference sequence). The CDR3 spans 15 residues.

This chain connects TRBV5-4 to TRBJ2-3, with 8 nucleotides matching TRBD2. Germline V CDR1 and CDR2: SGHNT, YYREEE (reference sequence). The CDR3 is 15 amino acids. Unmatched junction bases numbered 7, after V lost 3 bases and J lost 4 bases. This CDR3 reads CASSSPTGGADTQYF. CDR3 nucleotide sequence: TGTGCCAGCAGCTCCCCCACGGGGGGGGCAGATACGCAGTATTTT.

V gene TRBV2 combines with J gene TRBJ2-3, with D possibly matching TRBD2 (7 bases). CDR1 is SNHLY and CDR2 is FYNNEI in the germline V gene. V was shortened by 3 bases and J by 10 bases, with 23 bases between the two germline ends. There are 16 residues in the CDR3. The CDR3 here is CASSEGRGALGGAQYF. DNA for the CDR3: TGTGCCAGCAGTGAGGGTCGGGGGGCCCTCGGTGGGGCGCAGTATTTT.

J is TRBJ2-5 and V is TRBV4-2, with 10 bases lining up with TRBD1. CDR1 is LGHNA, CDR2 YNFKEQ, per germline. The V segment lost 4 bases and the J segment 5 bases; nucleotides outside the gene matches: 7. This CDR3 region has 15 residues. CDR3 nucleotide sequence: TGTGCCAGCAGCCCCCAGGGGGACAGGGGCGAGACCCAGTACTTC. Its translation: CASSPQGDRGETQYF.

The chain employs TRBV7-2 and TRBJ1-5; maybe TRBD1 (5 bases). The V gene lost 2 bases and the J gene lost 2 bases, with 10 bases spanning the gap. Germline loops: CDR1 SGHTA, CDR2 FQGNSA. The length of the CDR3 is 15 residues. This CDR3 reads CASSLQGDGNQPQHF. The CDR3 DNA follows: TGTGCCAGCAGCTTACAGGGTGATGGCAATCAGCCCCAGCATTTT.

CDR3 nucleotides: TGTGCCAGCAGTGAAAGTGACAGGGCCTACGAGCAGTACTTC. It translates to CASSESDRAYEQYF. The chain has TRBV25-1 and TRBJ2-7, with 7 bases identical to TRBD1. V shed 2 bases and J 2 bases; nucleotides not matched to a gene: 3. The length of the CDR3 is 14 residues. The germline V gene encodes CDR1 MGHDK and CDR2 SYGVNS.

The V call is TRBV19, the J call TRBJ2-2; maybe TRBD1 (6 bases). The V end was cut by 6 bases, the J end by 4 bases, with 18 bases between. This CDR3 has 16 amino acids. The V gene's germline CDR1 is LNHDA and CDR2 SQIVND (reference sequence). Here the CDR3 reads CASRVLQGRLTGELFF. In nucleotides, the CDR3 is TGTGCCAGTAGGGTCCTGCAGGGGCGCCTCACCGGGGAGCTGTTTTTT.

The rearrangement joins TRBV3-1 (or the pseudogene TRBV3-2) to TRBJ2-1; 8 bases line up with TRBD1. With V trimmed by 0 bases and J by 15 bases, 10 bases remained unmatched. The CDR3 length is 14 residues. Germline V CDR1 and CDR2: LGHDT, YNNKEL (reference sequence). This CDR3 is CASSQDLLSGTGFF. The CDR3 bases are TGTGCCAGCAGCCAAGATTTGCTATCCGGGACAGGGTTCTTC.

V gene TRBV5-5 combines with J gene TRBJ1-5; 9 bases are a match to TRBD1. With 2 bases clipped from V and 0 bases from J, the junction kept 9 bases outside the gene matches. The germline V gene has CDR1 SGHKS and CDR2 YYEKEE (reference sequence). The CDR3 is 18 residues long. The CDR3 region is CASSLSGTGTYSNQPQHF. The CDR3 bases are TGTGCCAGCAGCTTAAGTGGGACAGGGACATATAGCAATCAGCCCCAGCATTTT.